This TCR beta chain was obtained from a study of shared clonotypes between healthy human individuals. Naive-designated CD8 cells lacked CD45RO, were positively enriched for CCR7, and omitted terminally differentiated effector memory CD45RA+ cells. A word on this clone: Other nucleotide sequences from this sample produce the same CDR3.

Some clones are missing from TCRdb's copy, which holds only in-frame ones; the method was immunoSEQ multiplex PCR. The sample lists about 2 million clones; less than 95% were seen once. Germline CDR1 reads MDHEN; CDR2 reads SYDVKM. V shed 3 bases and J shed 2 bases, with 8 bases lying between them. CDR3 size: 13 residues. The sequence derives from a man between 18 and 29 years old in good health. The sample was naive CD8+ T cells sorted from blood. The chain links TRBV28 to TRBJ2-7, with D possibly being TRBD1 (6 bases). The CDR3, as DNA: TGTGCCAGCAGTTTGACAGGCACCTACGAGCAGTACTTC. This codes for CASSLTGTYEQYF.